This TCR beta chain was retrieved from a study of T-cell reconstitution after alpha-beta-depleted transplantation in children (dated by TCRdb to about 2016). Background for the entire study: T-cell immune reconstitution after TCRalphabeta/CD19-depleted allogeneic hematopoietic cell transplantation in children was quantitatively tracked in the study by means of TCR repertoire profiling. Study-wide conclusions, independent of this receptor: In some patients, the high TCRbeta diversity seen at day 60 was put down to recipient T cells and intrathymic progenitors that had survived conditioning. The apparently early alphabetaT-cell count recovery about two months after transplant was reportedly dependent on only several hundred rapidly expanded clones derived from non-depleted graft cells. The frequencies of hyperexpanded clones fell over the following months, and after one year, T-cell counts and TCRbeta diversity were mostly attributed to newly produced T cells.

The library was made by PCR. Sequencing took place on an Illumina HiSeq 2500. TCR libraries were prepared with molecular barcoding, using unique molecular identifiers to normalize TCRbeta repertoire quantification. TCRdb trimmed the raw reads at Q25, called clones with MiXCR and kept productive beta chains. Entries that share a CDR3 protein sequence are merged under the most common genes and DNA. This sample lists a few hundred thousand distinct CDR3 sequences; roughly two fifths were detected once. Roughly 27% of the sample is in the top ten clones. The treatment or condition label on this specimen signifies: allogeneic hematopoietic cell transplantation with graft depleted of TCRalphabeta T cells and CD19 B cells. The children who served as transplant recipients had been given grafts of TCRalphabeta/CD19-depleted allogeneic hematopoietic cells. From the cysteine up to the phenylalanine, the CDR3 has a length of 15 residues. Only the CDR3 portion is preserved as DNA: 45 bases, with reading frame beginning at the first base. Between the V and J ends, shortened by 2 bases and 1 base respectively, the junction contains 10 bases. The germline V gene (reference sequence) specifies SEHNR as CDR1 and FQNEAQ as CDR2.

Regarding this clonotype: Its specific antigen is unknown. Per-base quality was not reported, and no clone a single base away is much larger than it.

This chain joins TRBV7-9 to TRBJ2-3; the D gene could be TRBD1 or TRBD2, each one agreeing over 6 bases. Material: PBMCs, obtained before TCRalphabeta/CD19-depleted stem cell transplant. This TCR came from a girl aged 2-15 years with aplastic anemia, due to receive a stem cell transplant. CDR3 loop: CASSLRGPGTDTQYF. The bases are TGTGCCAGCAGCTTACGGGGGCCGGGCACAGATACGCAGTATTTT.